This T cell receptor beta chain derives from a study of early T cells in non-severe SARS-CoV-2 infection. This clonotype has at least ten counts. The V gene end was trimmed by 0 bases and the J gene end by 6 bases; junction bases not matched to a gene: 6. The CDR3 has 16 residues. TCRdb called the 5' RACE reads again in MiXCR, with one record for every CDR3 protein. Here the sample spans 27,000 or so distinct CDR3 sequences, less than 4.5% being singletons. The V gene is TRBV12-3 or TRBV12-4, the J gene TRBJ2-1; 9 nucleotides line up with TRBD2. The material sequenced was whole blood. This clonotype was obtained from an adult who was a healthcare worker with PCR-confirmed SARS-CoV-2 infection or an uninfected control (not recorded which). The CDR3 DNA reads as TGTGCCAGCAGTTTAGCTGGCGGGAGGGCCGTCAATGAGCAGTTCTTC. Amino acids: CASSLAGGRAVNEQFF.